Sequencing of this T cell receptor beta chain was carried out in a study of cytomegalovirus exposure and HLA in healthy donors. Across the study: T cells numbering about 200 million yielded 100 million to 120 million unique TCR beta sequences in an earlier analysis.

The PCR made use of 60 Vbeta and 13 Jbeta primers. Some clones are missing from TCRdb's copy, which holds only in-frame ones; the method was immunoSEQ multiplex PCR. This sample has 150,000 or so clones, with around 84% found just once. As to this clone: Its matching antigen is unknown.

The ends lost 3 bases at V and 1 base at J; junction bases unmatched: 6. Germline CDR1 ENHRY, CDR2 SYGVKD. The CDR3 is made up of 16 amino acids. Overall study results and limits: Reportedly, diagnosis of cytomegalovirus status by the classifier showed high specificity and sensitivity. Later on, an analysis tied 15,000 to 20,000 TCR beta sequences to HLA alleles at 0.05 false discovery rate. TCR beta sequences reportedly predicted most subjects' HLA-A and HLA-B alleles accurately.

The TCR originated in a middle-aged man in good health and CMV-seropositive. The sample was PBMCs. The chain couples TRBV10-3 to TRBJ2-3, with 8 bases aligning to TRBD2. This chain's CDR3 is CAISDLGGAGTDTQYF. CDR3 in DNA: TGTGCCATCAGTGACCTCGGGGGGGCGGGCACAGATACGCAGTATTTT.